Listed below are T cell receptor beta chains from one sample, sequenced in a study of CD8 T cells in ankylosing spondylitis. In TCRdb, the 5' RACE reads were re-called with MiXCR into one record per CDR3 protein. Of roughly 400,000 distinct CDR3 sequences listed, more than 20% are singletons. Sequencing was carried out using blood, either unsorted or a sorted T cell fraction (not recorded which). The origin of the receptors is a male donor with ankylosing spondylitis. The CDR3 runs from the conserved cysteine through the conserved F or W. The D gene is left open where the match is weak. Clone size is given for some rows only: seen once, a few or many times, or a class if the clone is expanded.

j_call clone_size v_call d_call cdr3_nt cdr3_aa
TRBJ1-1 few TRBV11-1 . TGTGCCAGCAGCTCCAGGGTGAACACTGAAGCTTTCTTT CASSSRVNTEAFF
TRBJ2-7 . TRBV6-1 . TGTGCCAGCGTGGCCAGGGGACCCGGTACCTACGAGCAGTACTTC CASVARGPGTYEQYF
TRBJ2-7 . TRBV20-1 TRBD2 TGCAGTGCTAGGCAGCCTCTAGCGGGATTCTACGAGCAGTACTTC CSARQPLAGFYEQYF
TRBJ1-2 . TRBV29-1 . TGCAGCGGGGGGGAACAGGAAGGCTACACCTTC CSGGEQEGYTF
TRBJ2-1 . TRBV6-2/TRBV6-3 TRBD1 TGTGCCAGCAGGCCAACGCCAGGACAGGGGATGGAGGGAGGGAGGTACAATGAGCAGTTCTTC CASRPTPGQGMEGGRYNEQFF
TRBJ2-7 . TRBV6-2/TRBV6-3 TRBD2 TGTGCCAGCAGACAATATTCCTCCGGGACTAGGGCTTACTACGAGCAGTACTTC CASRQYSSGTRAYYEQYF
TRBJ1-1 few TRBV6-1 . TGTGCCAGCAGTGAAGAGGGTTTGACTGAAGCTTTCTTT CASSEEGLTEAFF
TRBJ1-5 few TRBV29-1 TRBD1 TGCAGCGTTGAAGTTTACAGGGGGTCCGGCCTCAATCAGCCCCAGCATTTT CSVEVYRGSGLNQPQHF
TRBJ2-3 . TRBV20-1 . TGCAGTGCTAGCCCTCCGGGCCAGTACCCCACAGATACGCAGTATTTT CSASPPGQYPTDTQYF
TRBJ1-1 few TRBV5-1 TRBD1 TGCGCCAGCAGCTTGGACACAGGGGTGCCTTCGGCTTTCTTT CASSLDTGVPSAFF
TRBJ2-3 . TRBV6-2/TRBV6-3 . TGTGCCAGCAGTTGGGCGACAGGGACTAGCACAGATACGCAGTATTTT CASSWATGTSTDTQYF
TRBJ1-1 . TRBV5-1 . TGCGCCAGCAGCTTGGGGCGGTGGAACACTGAAGCTTTCTTT CASSLGRWNTEAFF
TRBJ2-5 . TRBV12-3/TRBV12-4 TRBD2 TGTGCCAGCAGTTTGAATACCTTACTAGCGGGAGGAGAGACCCAGTACTTC CASSLNTLLAGGETQYF
TRBJ2-7 . TRBV6-2/TRBV6-3 TRBD2 TGTGCCAGCAAGGCTAGCGGATCCTACGAGCAGTACTTC CASKASGSYEQYF
TRBJ2-7 . TRBV5-1 TRBD1 TGCGCCAGCAGCAACCCCGGGACAGGCTACGAGCAGTACTTC CASSNPGTGYEQYF
TRBJ2-7 . TRBV29-1 . TGCAGCGTTGGACAGGTGTTCTACGAGCAGTACTTC CSVGQVFYEQYF
TRBJ1-4 few TRBV7-9 TRBD1 TGTGCCAGCAGCCAGGACAGGGGCAATGAAAAACTGTTTTTT CASSQDRGNEKLFF
TRBJ2-5 . TRBV5-1 . TGCGCCAGCAGCTCCGGGGGACGGCTACAAGAGACCCAGTACTTC CASSSGGRLQETQYF
TRBJ1-2 few TRBV9 . TGTGCCAGCAGCTGGGGGGGGAACTATGGCTACACCTTC CASSWGGNYGYTF
TRBJ2-1 many TRBV7-2 TRBD2 TGTGCCAGCAGCTTAGGTGGGACTACCAATGAGCAGTTCTTC CASSLGGTTNEQFF
TRBJ1-2 . TRBV25-1 . TGTGCCAGCAGTCTTAGGGGCTCTAACTATGGCTACACCTTC CASSLRGSNYGYTF
TRBJ1-2 few TRBV10-3 . TGTGCCATCAGTGAGTCGACCCGGGGGAATAACTATGGCTACACCTTC CAISESTRGNNYGYTF
TRBJ1-3 . TRBV4-2 . TGTGCCAGCAGCCAAGAACCCCGGCGGTCCACCATATATTTT CASSQEPRRSTIYF
TRBJ2-1 few TRBV20-1 . TGCAGTGCTCACCCCGGCCCCGGGGAGTACAATGAGCAGTTCTTC CSAHPGPGEYNEQFF
TRBJ2-1 . TRBV7-3 TRBD2 TGTGCCAGCAGCTTAATGGGACTAGCGGCGAATGAGCAGTTCTTC CASSLMGLAANEQFF
TRBJ2-1 . TRBV20-1 TRBD2 TGCAGTGCTCCGACTAGCCCGTACAATGAGCAGTTCTTC CSAPTSPYNEQFF
TRBJ2-7 . TRBV6-1 . TGTGCCAGCAGTGCCTACAGCTGGGTCGAGCAGTACTTC CASSAYSWVEQYF
TRBJ1-4 few TRBV4-1 . TGCGCCAGCAGCCAAGCCAGGGCTAATGAAAAACTGTTTTTT CASSQARANEKLFF
TRBJ2-2 few TRBV2 . TGTGCCAGCAAGATCGCCTTAGACACCGGGGAGCTGTTTTTT CASKIALDTGELFF
TRBJ2-1 few TRBV3-1 TRBD2 TGTGCCAGCAGCTCTAAAAGAGTAGTGACTAGCGGCGGGAATGAGCAGTTCTTC CASSSKRVVTSGGNEQFF
TRBJ2-7 . TRBV11-2 TRBD2 TGTGCCAGCAGCCCCCAACTAGCGGGGATCGACGAGCAGTACTTC CASSPQLAGIDEQYF
TRBJ1-6 few TRBV12-3/TRBV12-4 . TGTGCCAGCAGTTTAGTGGCGGGGGCGGAATCACCCCTCCACTTT CASSLVAGAESPLHF
TRBJ2-7 . TRBV5-5 . TGTGCCAGCAGCTTGACGACGAAGACCTACGAGCAGTACTTC CASSLTTKTYEQYF
TRBJ2-1 few TRBV3-1 TRBD2 TGTGCCAGCAGCCCTCCGACTAGCGGGATTAGGAATGAGCAGTTCTTC CASSPPTSGIRNEQFF
TRBJ2-7 few TRBV29-1 . TGCAGCGCCAGGGAGGGGGGCCCGTACGAGCAGTACTTC CSAREGGPYEQYF
TRBJ1-4 . TRBV12-3/TRBV12-4 . TGTGCCAGCAGTTTATCTCCAGAGTTAAAACTGTTTTTT CASSLSPELKLFF
TRBJ2-2 . TRBV20-1 TRBD2 TGCAGTGCTAGGGGACTAGGGCCCGGGGAGCTGTTTTTT CSARGLGPGELFF
TRBJ2-1 . TRBV24-1 . TGTGCCACCAGTGATGCAGACCCTAGGGAACCATACAATGAGCAGTTCTTC CATSDADPREPYNEQFF
TRBJ1-3 few TRBV18 . TGTGCCAGCTCACCATCGGCGCCGTCAACTCGGGGAAACACCATATATTTT CASSPSAPSTRGNTIYF
TRBJ2-1 . TRBV4-2 . TGTGCCAGCAGCCAAGATCCTCCCCCTAGCGACAATGAGCAGTTCTTC CASSQDPPPSDNEQFF
TRBJ1-5 few TRBV20-1 . TGCAGTGCTAGGCGGTCGGGGGCGCGAAATCAGCCCCAGCATTTT CSARRSGARNQPQHF
TRBJ2-7 few TRBV6-1 TRBD2 TGTGCCAGCAGACGGGGACTAGCGGATCCCTACGAGCAGTACTTC CASRRGLADPYEQYF
TRBJ1-4 . TRBV5-1 . TGCGCCAGCAGCTTGGTACCCGACGGGGATGAAAAACTGTTTTTT CASSLVPDGDEKLFF
TRBJ2-7 . TRBV5-1 . TGCGCCAGCAGCTTGGAGTCTCAATCCTACGAGCAGTACTTC CASSLESQSYEQYF
TRBJ2-5 . TRBV14 TRBD1 TGTGCCAGCAGCCCGCGACAGGGTATGGGGGAGACCCAGTACTTC CASSPRQGMGETQYF
TRBJ2-7 . TRBV9 TRBD1 TGTGCCAGCAGCTCCCGGGACAGTATCCCATCCTACGAGCAGTACTTC CASSSRDSIPSYEQYF
TRBJ2-1 . TRBV3-1 . TGTGCCAGCAGCCAAGACGAACACTACAATGAGCAGTTCTTC CASSQDEHYNEQFF
TRBJ1-4 few TRBV18 . TGTGCCAGCTCACCCATGGGCAGGCGTAATGAAAAACTGTTTTTT CASSPMGRRNEKLFF
TRBJ1-5 . TRBV20-1 . TGCAGTGCTAGAGATGGGGGGCCGCTGCGGGAAAGATATAGCAATCAGCCCCAGCATTTT CSARDGGPLRERYSNQPQHF
TRBJ2-7 . TRBV7-2 . TGTGCCAGCAGCTTTTCCGTTGGGACTCACGGCGAGCAGTACTTC CASSFSVGTHGEQYF
TRBJ2-1 . TRBV24-1 . TGTGCCACCAGTGATTCCAGGGGTTGGGACAATGAGCAGTTCTTC CATSDSRGWDNEQFF
TRBJ2-7 . TRBV5-1 TRBD1 TGCGCCAGCAGCTTCCAGACAGGGGGCGAATTCTCCTACGAGCAGTACTTC CASSFQTGGEFSYEQYF
TRBJ2-7 . TRBV29-1 TRBD2 TGCAGCGTTAGGACTAGCGGGAGGGTTCAGGACGAGCAGTACTTC CSVRTSGRVQDEQYF
TRBJ2-7 few TRBV6-5 . TGTGCCAGCAGTTACTTTGTAGGATCGTCCTACGAGCAGTACTTC CASSYFVGSSYEQYF
TRBJ1-2 once TRBV29-1 . TGCAGCGTTGATCGAACCGGACAGAACTATGGCTACACCTTC CSVDRTGQNYGYTF
TRBJ2-1 . TRBV11-1 . TGTGCCAGCAGCTCGGTCGGCCTTTACAATGAGCAGTTCTTC CASSSVGLYNEQFF
TRBJ2-7 many TRBV29-1 . TGCAGCGTTGAAAAGGGCCACGAGCAGTACTTC CSVEKGHEQYF